This is a list of T cell receptor beta chains from one sample in a study of human CD4 T cells and Enterobacteriaceae. Sequencing was performed with immunoSEQ multiplex PCR; in TCRdb, only in-frame clones are kept and a portion is missing. The sample gives 25,000 to 30,000 clones, approximately 84% of which show up once; over 1.5% is in the top ten. Sequenced material: memory CD4+ T cells from blood. These receptors came from a human donor in good health. The CDR3 runs from the conserved cysteine through the conserved F or W. The D gene is left open where the match is weak. Size is stated for part of the rows, as once, few or many counts, or as a class when the clone is expanded.

size	V	D	J	DNA	CDR3
-	TRBV2	TRBD1	TRBJ2-4	TGTGCCAGCAGTCCCGGGACAGAAAACATTCAGTACTTC	CASSPGTENIQYF
-	TRBV7-7	TRBD2	TRBJ2-7	TGTGCCAGCAGTTCGGGACTAGCGGGATCCTACGAGCAGTACTTC	CASSSGLAGSYEQYF
few	TRBV7-9	-	TRBJ2-2	TGTGCCAGCCTGGGGCTTAACGGGGAGCTGTTTTTT	CASLGLNGELFF
-	TRBV19	-	TRBJ1-5	TGTGCCAGTAGTGGAAGCACCTTCAATCAGCCCCAGCATTTT	CASSGSTFNQPQHF
-	TRBV7-9	-	TRBJ2-5	TGTGCCAGCAGCCCGAAGGGGCCAGAGACCCAGTACTTC	CASSPKGPETQYF
-	TRBV18	TRBD2	TRBJ2-7	TGTGCCAGCTCCGTGGGAGGGAACTACGAGCAGTACTTC	CASSVGGNYEQYF
few	TRBV5-6	-	TRBJ1-2	TGTGCCAGCAGCTCAACAGAGATCTATGGCTACACCTTC	CASSSTEIYGYTF
-	TRBV7-2	-	TRBJ2-7	TGTGCCAGCAGCTTAGGAGTTGGGGGGCAGCGCTACGAGCAGTACTTC	CASSLGVGGQRYEQYF
-	TRBV18	-	TRBJ2-7	TGTGCCAGCTCACTAGACAGCGCCTACGAGCAGTACTTC	CASSLDSAYEQYF
few	TRBV5-1	-	TRBJ2-7	TGCGCCAGCAGTGAGGACCCAGTTGGTTCCGAGCAGTACTTC	CASSEDPVGSEQYF
-	TRBV4-1	-	TRBJ1-5	TGCGCCAGCAGCCAAGATGGGGGTCTGGGCAATCAGCCCCAGCATTTT	CASSQDGGLGNQPQHF
-	TRBV5-4	TRBD2	TRBJ2-3	TGTGCCAGCAGAACCGGGACTAGCGGGAGTCCCCGCACAGATACGCAGTATTTT	CASRTGTSGSPRTDTQYF
-	TRBV6-1	-	TRBJ2-7	TGTGCCAGCAGAGGAGGGGTCTACGAGCAGTACTTC	CASRGGVYEQYF
-	TRBV27	TRBD1	TRBJ1-2	TGTGCCAGCAGTTTATCGGCGGGACAGGGGTCGTATGGCTACACCTTC	CASSLSAGQGSYGYTF
few	TRBV30	-	TRBJ2-1	TGTGCCTGGAGTGGACAGGTCCTAAACAATGAGCAGTTCTTC	CAWSGQVLNNEQFF
-	TRBV25-1	TRBD2	TRBJ2-2	TGTGCCAGCAGACTAGCGGGGTTCACCGGGGAGCTGTTTTTT	CASRLAGFTGELFF
-	TRBV5-1	-	TRBJ2-6	TGCGCCAGCAGCTTGAGAGCAGCGGTCGGAACCTCTGGGGCCAACGTCCTGACTTTC	CASSLRAAVGTSGANVLTF
-	TRBV6-6	TRBD2	TRBJ2-7	TGTGCCAGCAGTTACCCGGGGACTAGCGGGCACTACGAGCAGTACTTC	CASSYPGTSGHYEQYF
few	TRBV28	TRBD1	TRBJ1-2	TGTGCCAGCAGTCCACGGACAGGGGGTAACTATGGCTACACCTTC	CASSPRTGGNYGYTF
-	TRBV7-2	TRBD2	TRBJ2-1	TGTGCCAGCAGCCTGGTGACTAGCAACCATGAGCAGTTCTTC	CASSLVTSNHEQFF
-	TRBV5-6	-	TRBJ1-2	TGTGCCAGCAGCTTGACAGGATACTATGGCTACACCTTC	CASSLTGYYGYTF
-	TRBV18	-	TRBJ1-2	TGTGCCAGCTCCTCCGGCCGTGGGTATGGCTACACCTTC	CASSSGRGYGYTF
-	TRBV7-2	TRBD1	TRBJ2-2	TGTGCCAGCAGCTACAGGGGGCTACCGGTCGGGGAGCTGTTTTTT	CASSYRGLPVGELFF